One and the same sample provided the 21 T cell receptor beta chains below, sequenced in a study of regulatory T cells in long-lasting Graves disease. This sample's time point: persistent/refractory GD, antithyroid drugs over 5 years with positive TRAb. The TCR library was prepared using RNA isolated from PBMCs. The authors built TCR beta libraries using iRepertoire HTBI primers and Arm-PCR of CDR3 regions. TCRdb re-called the multiplex PCR reads through MiXCR, storing one row per CDR3 protein. The data contain approximately 350,000 distinct CDR3 sequences, less than 30% of them singletons. The starting material was peripheral blood mononuclear cells (PBMCs), obtained when the disease was refractory, from a patient treated with antithyroid drugs. Every receptor here comes from a woman in her thirties or forties with Graves disease.

There are many counts of this clonotype. The J gene is TRBJ2-7, the V gene TRBV6-1; 8 positions match TRBD1. Germline V gene lookup returns CDR1 MNHNS and CDR2 SASEGT. This CDR3 is 13 amino acids long. The junction had 5 bases not matched to a gene; V was cut back by 6 bases and J by 4 bases. As DNA, the CDR3 is TGTGCCAGCAGGATGGGACAGGAGTACGAGCAGTACTTC. Translating gives CASRMGQEYEQYF.

This clonotype was recorded a few times. V usage is TRBV30 and J usage is TRBJ2-7; unclear D gene. V was pared by 3 bases and J by 3 bases, with 9 bases between. The CDR3 covers 12 residues. The germline V gene has CDR1 GTSNPN and CDR2 SVGIG (reference sequence). The DNA for the CDR3 is TGTGCCTGGAGACACGACGACTACGAGCAGTACTTC. Its protein is CAWRHDDYEQYF.

This clonotype was picked up many times. The CDR3 reads CASSSLGLNYGYTF. The CDR3 DNA reads TGTGCCAGCAGTTCCCTAGGACTAAACTATGGCTACACCTTC. This chain connects TRBV27 to TRBJ1-2; no clear D gene. The CDR3 has 14 amino acids. The germline gives CDR1 MNHEY, CDR2 SMNVEV (reference sequence). Deletions cut 4 bases from V and 2 bases from J, with 11 bases between.

This clonotype was observed many times. CDR3 nucleotide sequence: TGTGCCAGCAGTTATGGACAGGGAGATGGCTACACCTTC. It translates to CASSYGQGDGYTF. The J gene is TRBJ1-2, the V gene TRBV28; the match to TRBD1 covers 8 bases. The junction had 4 bases not matched to a gene; V was cut back by 4 bases and J by 6 bases. The CDR3 extends over 13 amino acids. Germline loops: CDR1 MDHEN, CDR2 SYDVKM.

This clonotype was seen at least ten times. V is TRBV14 and J is TRBJ1-1; no firm D call. The CDR3 is made up of 14 amino acids. Germline values: CDR1 SGHDN, CDR2 FVKESK. V dropped 0 bases and J dropped 8 bases, with 13 bases sitting between them. CDR3 protein: CASSQDRVAGEAFF. In DNA, the CDR3 is TGTGCCAGCAGCCAAGATCGGGTGGCTGGAGAAGCTTTCTTT.

The table lists this clonotype with many counts. This sequence joins TRBV20-1 and TRBJ1-5; D is ambiguous. The V and J ends lost 0 bases and 3 bases respectively, with 9 bases between them. This CDR3 contains 14 residues. Germline V CDR1 and CDR2: DFQATT, SNEGSKA (reference sequence). CDR3 nucleotides: TGCAGTGCTAGAGATGTGGGGTTCAATCAGCCCCAGCATTTT. Encoded protein: CSARDVGFNQPQHF.

This clonotype was seen only a few times. The chain has TRBV5-1 and TRBJ2-1; a possible D gene is TRBD1 (6 bases). The J call could be wrong; TRBJ2-5 is a better fit for the DNA end. Germline V CDR1 and CDR2: SGHRS, YFSETQ. The CDR3 has 16 residues. The CDR3 DNA reads TGCGCCAGCAGCTTAGGTACAGGGATCATCGTGGAGACCCAGTACTTC. This translates into CASSLGTGIIVETQYF.

As to this clonotype: This may be a read error: a much more frequent sequence differs by one nucleotide. V is TRBV7-9 and J is TRBJ1-2; D gene ambiguous. Germline V gene lookup returns CDR1 SEHNR and CDR2 FQNEAQ (reference sequence). Deletions cut 0 bases from V and 7 bases from J, with 18 bases between. The CDR3 consists of 16 residues. This CDR3 reads CASSLANQSLRIGYTF. CDR3 bases: TGTGCCAGCAGCTTAGCGAATCAGTCCCTAAGAATTGGCTACACCTTC.

This clonotype was observed a handful of times. The chain couples TRBV10-3 to TRBJ2-2; unclear D gene. Germline loops: CDR1 ENHRY, CDR2 SYGVKD. This CDR3 comprises 12 residues. The V gene lost 11 bases and the J gene lost 4 bases, with 11 bases spanning the gap. The CDR3 protein is CAAAGSTGELFF. The CDR3 coding sequence is TGTGCCGCGGCAGGAAGCACCGGGGAGCTGTTTTTT.

This clonotype was seen a handful of times. J is TRBJ2-1 and V is TRBV5-1; D unclear. V lost 0 bases and J lost 3, with 4 bases in between. This CDR3 has 13 amino acids. In germline, CDR1 is SGHRS, CDR2 YFSETQ. This chain's CDR3 is CASSLGSYNEQFF. CDR3 coding DNA: TGCGCCAGCAGCTTGGGCAGCTACAATGAGCAGTTCTTC.

The V and J genes are TRBV7-8 and TRBJ1-3; D gene ambiguous. The CDR3 runs to 13 residues. Deletions cut 7 bases from V and 6 bases from J, with 13 bases between. In germline, CDR1 is SGHVS, CDR2 FQNEAQ. The chain's CDR3 is CASMAVGVNTIYF. Here the CDR3 DNA reads TGTGCCAGCATGGCGGTGGGCGTAAACACCATATATTTT.

This clonotype has a count of ten or more. The chain recombines TRBV27 with TRBJ2-7, with unresolved D. CDR3 length equals 14 residues. The V end lost 4 bases, the J end lost 2 bases, and 12 bases lay between the germline ends. Germline V lookup: CDR1 MNHEY, CDR2 SMNVEV (reference sequence). CDR3 region: CASSSLSSPYEQYF. For the CDR3, the DNA is TGTGCCAGCAGTTCGCTCAGCAGCCCCTACGAGCAGTACTTC.

CDR3 sequence (DNA): TGTGCCAGCAGTTTATACCGGTTATGGGGCACCGGGGAGCTGTTTTTT. Translating it yields CASSLYRLWGTGELFF. This rearrangement joins TRBV28 to TRBJ2-2; D is uncertain. Trimming removed 1 base from V and 4 bases from J, with 13 bases in between. The CDR3 has 16 amino acids. Germline CDR1 MDHEN, CDR2 SYDVKM.

This clonotype was seen more than once but under ten times. Just one base apart from a much larger clone, this may be a read error. The chain has TRBV14 and TRBJ2-4; D is ambiguous. V was shortened by 1 base and J by 2 bases, with 0 bases between the two germline ends. The CDR3 length is 12 residues. Germline CDR1 SGHDN, CDR2 FVKESK. The chain's CDR3 is CASSQAKNIQYF. As DNA, the CDR3 is TGTGCCAGCAGCCAAGCCAAAAACATTCAGTACTTC.

This chain's CDR3 is CASSLPPENSKTGELFF. DNA for the CDR3: TGCGCCAGCAGCTTGCCCCCGGAAAATTCCAAAACCGGGGAGCTGTTTTTT. The chain recombines TRBV5-1 with TRBJ2-2, with unresolved D. The germline gives CDR1 SGHRS, CDR2 YFSETQ. The V and J ends lost 1 base and 5 bases respectively, with 18 bases between them. The CDR3 length is 17 residues.

This clonotype was observed many times. This sequence joins TRBV10-3 and TRBJ1-1; TRBD1 agrees at 8 bases. Trimming took 2 bases from V and 5 from J; bases not matched to a gene: 7. There are 15 residues in the CDR3. From germline, CDR1 is ENHRY and CDR2 SYGVKD. The CDR3, as DNA: TGTGCCATCAGTGAGGGATCAGGGGGCAGGACTGAAGCTTTCTTT. Its translation: CAISEGSGGRTEAFF.

This clonotype was counted ten times or more. V and J are TRBV7-2 and TRBJ1-2, with a weak D call TRBD1 (6 bases). Germline CDR1 reads SGHTA; CDR2 reads FQGNSA. CDR3 size: 13 residues. As DNA, the CDR3 is TGTGTAACGATGGGGGCCTCTAGCTATGGCTACACCTTC. Its translation: CVTMGASSYGYTF. Full variable domain (outside the CDR3, taken from reference TRBV7-2 and TRBJ1-2): GAGVSQSPSNKVTEKGKDVELRCDPISGHTALYWYRQSLGQGLEFLIYFQGNSAPDKSGLPSDRFSAERTGGSVSTLTIQRTQQEDSAVYLCVTMGASSYGYTFGSGTRLTVV.

The gene calls are TRBV7-9 and TRBJ2-5; 8 bases align to TRBD1. CDR3 length: 16 residues. Trimming took 3 bases from V and 1 from J; bases not matched to a gene: 7. Germline loops: CDR1 SEHNR, CDR2 FQNEAQ (reference sequence). DNA of the CDR3: TGTGCCAGCAGCTTGCGCTTTGGACAGGGCCAAGAGACCCAGTACTTC. It is translated as CASSLRFGQGQETQYF.

At least ten counts were recorded for this clonotype. This chain joins TRBV28 and TRBJ1-2, with a possible D match to TRBD1 (5 bases). V lost 3 bases to trimming and J lost 8 bases, with 13 bases between them. CDR1 and CDR2 (germline): MDHEN, SYDVKM. The CDR3 has 13 amino acids. CDR3 nucleotide sequence: TGTGCCAGCAGTTTTTCGGGGCCAGGAGGCTACACCTTC. This gives the protein CASSFSGPGGYTF.

The V gene is TRBV13, the J gene TRBJ1-1; D ambiguous. Per germline, CDR1 PRHDT and CDR2 FYEKMQ (reference sequence). V lost 3 bases, J lost 5 bases, and 10 bases lay in between. This CDR3 region has 13 residues. The CDR3 nucleotides read TGTGCCAGCAGCTTTGGACGGCGGACTGAAGCTTTCTTT. Its protein product is CASSFGRRTEAFF.

This clonotype was detected a few times. The chain employs TRBV20-1 and TRBJ2-7; D is undetermined. CDR3 length equals 16 residues. Germline V lookup: CDR1 DFQATT, CDR2 SNEGSKA (reference sequence). The ends were cut back, 5 bases at V and 3 bases at J, with 23 bases in the middle. The CDR3 reads CSAHIPTDILYYEQYF. The CDR3 bases are TGCAGTGCTCATATCCCGACCGATATCCTTTACTACGAGCAGTACTTC.